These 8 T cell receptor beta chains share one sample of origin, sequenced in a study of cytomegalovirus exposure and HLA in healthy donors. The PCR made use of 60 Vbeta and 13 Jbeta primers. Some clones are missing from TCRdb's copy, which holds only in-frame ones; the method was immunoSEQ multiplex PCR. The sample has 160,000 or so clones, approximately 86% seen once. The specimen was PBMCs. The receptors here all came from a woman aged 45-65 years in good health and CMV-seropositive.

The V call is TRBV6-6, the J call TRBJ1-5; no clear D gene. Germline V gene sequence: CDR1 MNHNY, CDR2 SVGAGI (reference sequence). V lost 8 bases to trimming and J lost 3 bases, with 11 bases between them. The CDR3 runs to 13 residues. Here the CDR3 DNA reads TGTGCCAGCTACTCCCGTTCCAATCAGCCCCAGCATTTT. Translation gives CASYSRSNQPQHF.

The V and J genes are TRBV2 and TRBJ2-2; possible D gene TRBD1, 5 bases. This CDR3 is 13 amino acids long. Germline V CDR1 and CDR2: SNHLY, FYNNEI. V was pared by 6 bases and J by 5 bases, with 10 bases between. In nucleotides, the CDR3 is TGTGCCAGCAGGGAAACAGGAACCGGGGAGCTGTTTTTT. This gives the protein CASRETGTGELFF. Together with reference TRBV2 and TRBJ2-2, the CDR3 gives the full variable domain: EPEVTQTPSHQVTQMGQEVILRCVPISNHLYFYWYRQILGQKVEFLVSFYNNEISEKSEIFDDQFSVERPDGSNFTLKIRSTKLEDSAMYFCASRETGTGELFFGEGSRLTVL.

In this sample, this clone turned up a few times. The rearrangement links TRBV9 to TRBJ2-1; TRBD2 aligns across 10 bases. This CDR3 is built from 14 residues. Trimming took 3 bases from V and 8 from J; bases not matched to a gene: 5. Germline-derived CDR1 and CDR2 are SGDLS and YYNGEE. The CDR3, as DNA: TGTGCCAGCAGCGAGCGGGGGGGGAGGTATGAGCAGTTCTTC. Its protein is CASSERGGRYEQFF.

The CDR3 DNA sequence: TGTGCCAGCAGTGAACTTGTGAGGGGGTCCTACGAGCAGTACTTC. Its protein product is CASSELVRGSYEQYF. The chain couples TRBV6-1 to TRBJ2-7; a weak D match, TRBD1 (6 bases). V was cut by 2 bases and J by 1 base, with 12 bases left in between. Germline V CDR1 and CDR2: MNHNS, SASEGT. The CDR3 has 15 amino acids.

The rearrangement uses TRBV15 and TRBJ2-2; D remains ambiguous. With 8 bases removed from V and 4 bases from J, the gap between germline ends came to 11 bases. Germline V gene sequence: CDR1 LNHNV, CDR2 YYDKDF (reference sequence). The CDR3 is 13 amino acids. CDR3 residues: CATGPPGTGELFF. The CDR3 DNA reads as TGTGCCACCGGTCCCCCCGGCACCGGGGAGCTGTTTTTT.

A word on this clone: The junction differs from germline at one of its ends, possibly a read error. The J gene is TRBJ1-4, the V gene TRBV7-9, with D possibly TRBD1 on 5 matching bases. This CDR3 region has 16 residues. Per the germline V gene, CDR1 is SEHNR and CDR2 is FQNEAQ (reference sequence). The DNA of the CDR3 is TGTTCCAGCAGCTTAGGGGCTGGATTGACTAATGAAAAACTGTTTTTT. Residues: CSSSLGAGLTNEKLFF.

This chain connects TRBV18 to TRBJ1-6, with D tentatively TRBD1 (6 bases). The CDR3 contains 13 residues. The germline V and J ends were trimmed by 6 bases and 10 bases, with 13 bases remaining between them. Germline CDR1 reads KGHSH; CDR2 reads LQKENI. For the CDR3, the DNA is TGTGCCAGCTCCAAGGGGGTCGGGTCACCCCTCCACTTT. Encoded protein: CASSKGVGSPLHF.

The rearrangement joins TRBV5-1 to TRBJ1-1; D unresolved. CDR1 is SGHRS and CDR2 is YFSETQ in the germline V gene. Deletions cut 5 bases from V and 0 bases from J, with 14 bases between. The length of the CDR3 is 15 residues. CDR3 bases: TGCGCCAGCAGACAAGAGGGCGGTTTGAACACTGAAGCTTTCTTT. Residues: CASRQEGGLNTEAFF.